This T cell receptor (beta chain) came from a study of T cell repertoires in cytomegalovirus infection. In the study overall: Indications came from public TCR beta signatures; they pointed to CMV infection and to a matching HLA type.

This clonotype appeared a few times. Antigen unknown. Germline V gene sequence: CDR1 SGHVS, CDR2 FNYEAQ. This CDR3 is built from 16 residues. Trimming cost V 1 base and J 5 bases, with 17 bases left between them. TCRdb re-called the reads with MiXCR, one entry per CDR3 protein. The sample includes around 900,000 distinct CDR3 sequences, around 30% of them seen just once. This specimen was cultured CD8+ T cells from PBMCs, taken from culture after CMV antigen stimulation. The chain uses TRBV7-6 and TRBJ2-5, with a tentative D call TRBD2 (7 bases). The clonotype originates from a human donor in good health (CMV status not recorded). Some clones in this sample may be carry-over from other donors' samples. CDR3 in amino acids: CASSLERGGEGETQYF. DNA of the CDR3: TGTGCCAGCAGCTTAGAACGCGGGGGCGAGGGGGAGACCCAGTACTTC.